The text below deals with one T cell receptor beta chain. This clonotype was found a few times. Its antigen target is currently unknown. No qualities accompany the bases; no much larger clone lies one base away. This sample stems from a study listed by TCRdb under 2016. About the full investigation: The research examined where HIV persistence comes from in people whose immune systems controlled HIV infection without treatment.

Trimming costs V 1 base and J 5 bases, and their ends lie 15 bases apart. CDR1 SGHRS and CDR2 YFSETQ were looked up in the germline V gene. The CDR3 spans 15 residues, from the cysteine through the phenylalanine. Left in the record is the CDR3 DNA by itself, 45 bases read in frame from the first base. Libraries were made using 5' RACE. The data were produced on an Illumina HiSeq 2000. TCRdb trimmed public reads at Q25 via fastp, called clones via MiXCR and kept in-frame beta chains. Records with the same CDR3 protein are collapsed into one entry carrying the most frequent genes and DNA. This sample holds about 1,700 distinct CDR3 sequences; 6.5% to 9% were observed only once. 11% of the sample is taken by the ten largest.

The source is a female donor with HIV. The rearrangement combines TRBV5-1 with TRBJ1-1; the D gene is not confidently resolved. Input material: central memory T cells from blood PBMCs. In light of the paper, this sample's cell subset or site label describes: central memory CD4+ T cells. The CDR3 reads as follows: CASSLTQAPGTEAFF. Read as DNA, the sequence is TGCGCCAGCAGCTTGACTCAGGCTCCGGGGACTGAAGCTTTCTTT.